The 10 T cell receptor beta chains below were found in one sample sequenced in a study of Graves' ophthalmopathy and Graves' hyperthyroidism. Amplified material comprised TCR beta CDR3 regions derived from RNA transcripts. Scientists carried out first-round RT-PCR using HTBI primers and then a second-round multiplex PCR. Each CDR3 protein gets one entry after TCRdb re-called the multiplex PCR reads with MiXCR. The sample contains 170,000 or so distinct CDR3 sequences, roughly 37% of which appear only once. Material for sequencing was peripheral blood. These receptors were taken from a middle-aged woman with Graves' ophthalmopathy.

The chain employs TRBV6-1 and TRBJ2-7; D possibly uses TRBD1 or TRBD2 (5 bases each). From germline, CDR1 is MNHNS and CDR2 SASEGT. The germline V and J ends were trimmed by 7 bases and 0 bases, with 16 bases remaining between them. The CDR3 sequence is 15 residues long. CDR3 in DNA: TGTGCCAGCAACCGGGATCAGGGATCCTCCTACGAGCAGTACTTC. Its protein product is CASNRDQGSSYEQYF.

This clonotype appeared many times. The chain combines TRBV4-2 with TRBJ2-7; D gene unclear. Germline V gene lookup returns CDR1 LGHNA and CDR2 YNFKEQ. Trimming cost V 0 bases and J 4 bases, with 7 bases left between them. This CDR3 has 13 residues. In DNA form, the CDR3 reads TGTGCCAGCAGCCAAGAAGCTTGGTACGAGCAGTACTTC. Translation gives CASSQEAWYEQYF.

This clonotype has a count of ten or more. The rearrangement uses TRBV30 and TRBJ1-1, with D uncertain. Per germline, CDR1 GTSNPN and CDR2 SVGIG (reference sequence). The length of the CDR3 is 13 residues. Trimming removed 3 bases at V and 0 bases at J, with 8 bases between. CDR3 region: CAWSATLNTEAFF. Written as DNA, the CDR3 is TGTGCCTGGAGCGCGACCCTGAACACTGAAGCTTTCTTT.

CDR3 amino acids: CASSSQDGTGELFF. The CDR3 DNA is TGTGCCAGCAGCTCACAGGACGGTACCGGGGAGCTGTTTTTT. The chain links TRBV11-2 to TRBJ2-2; maybe TRBD1 (5 bases). This CDR3 spans 14 amino acids. V was trimmed by 4 bases and J by 5 bases, leaving 11 bases between them. From germline, CDR1 is SGHAT and CDR2 FQNNGV. The entire variable domain, with the rest obtained from reference TRBV11-2 and TRBJ2-2, is as follows: EAGVAQSPRYKIIEKRQSVAFWCNPISGHATLYWYQQILGQGPKLLIQFQNNGVVDDSQLPKDRFSAERLKGVDSTLKIQPAKLEDSAVYLCASSSQDGTGELFFGEGSRLTVL.

V and J are TRBV7-2 and TRBJ1-3; TRBD1 might be the D (5 bases). The CDR3 loop spans 12 amino acids. Germline CDR1 reads SGHTA; CDR2 reads FQGNSA. Trimming cost V 4 bases and J 8 bases, with 9 bases left between them. CDR3 nucleotides: TGTGCCAGCAGCTCCGGAGGGGACACCATATATTTT. Translated, it gives CASSSGGDTIYF.

This chain connects TRBV6-2 or TRBV6-3 to TRBJ1-1, with TRBD1 as a possible D gene (5 bases). Germline-derived CDR1 and CDR2 are MNHEY and SVGEGT. Trimming took 2 bases from V and 4 from J, leaving 11 bases between them. This CDR3 is built from 14 residues. CDR3 residues: CASSYDVGVTEAFF. The DNA of the CDR3 is TGTGCCAGCAGTTACGACGTAGGGGTCACTGAAGCTTTCTTT.

This clonotype appeared many times. V is TRBV24-1 and J is TRBJ1-5, with a possible D match to TRBD1 (5 bases). V lost 3 bases to trimming and J lost 1 base, with 9 bases between them. CDR3 length: 15 amino acids. Germline loops: CDR1 KGHDR, CDR2 SFDVKD. The CDR3 sequence is CATSDQGQSNQPQHF. CDR3 sequence (DNA): TGTGCCACCAGTGATCAGGGTCAAAGCAATCAGCCCCAGCATTTT.

This clonotype has a count of ten or more. The V call is TRBV5-1, the J call TRBJ2-7; possible D gene TRBD1, 5 bases. CDR1 SGHRS and CDR2 YFSETQ come from the germline V gene. Trimming removed 7 bases from V and 3 bases from J, with 14 bases in between. CDR3 length: 13 amino acids. The CDR3 DNA follows: TGCGCCAGCGGGGCATCCAGTAACTACGAGCAGTACTTC. Amino acid sequence: CASGASSNYEQYF.

This clonotype occurred once. For the CDR3, the DNA is TGTGCCAGCAGCCCTCTCCCCCGGGACGAGCAGTACTTC. Translating gives CASSPLPRDEQYF. V is TRBV7-8 and J is TRBJ2-7, with no clear D. V dropped 5 bases and J dropped 5 bases, with 13 bases sitting between them. The CDR3 is made up of 13 amino acids. Germline values: CDR1 SGHVS, CDR2 FQNEAQ.

The chain carries TRBV2 and TRBJ2-2, with D perhaps matching TRBD1 (5 bases). Trimming removed 5 bases at V and 3 bases at J, with 10 bases between. This CDR3 region has 14 residues. Germline V gene sequence: CDR1 SNHLY, CDR2 FYNNEI. The DNA of the CDR3 is TGTGCCAGCAGTCTCAGGGATTACACCGGGGAGCTGTTTTTT. It yields the protein CASSLRDYTGELFF.